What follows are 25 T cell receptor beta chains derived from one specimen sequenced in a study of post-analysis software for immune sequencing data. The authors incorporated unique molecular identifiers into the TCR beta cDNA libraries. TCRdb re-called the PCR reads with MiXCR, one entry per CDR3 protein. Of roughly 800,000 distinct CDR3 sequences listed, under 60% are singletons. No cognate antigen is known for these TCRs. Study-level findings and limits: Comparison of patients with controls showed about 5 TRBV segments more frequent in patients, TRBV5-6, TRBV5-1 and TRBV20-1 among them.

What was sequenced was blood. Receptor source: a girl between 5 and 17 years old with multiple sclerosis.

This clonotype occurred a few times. CDR3 coding DNA: TGTGCCAGCAGTTACCCCGGGAGCTCCTACAATGAGCAGTTCTTC. It codes for CASSYPGSSYNEQFF. The V call is TRBV6-5, the J call TRBJ2-1, with D perhaps matching TRBD2 (6 bases). This CDR3 comprises 15 residues. Germline CDR1 MNHEY, CDR2 SVGAGI. The V gene lost 2 bases and the J gene lost 0 bases, with 8 bases spanning the gap.

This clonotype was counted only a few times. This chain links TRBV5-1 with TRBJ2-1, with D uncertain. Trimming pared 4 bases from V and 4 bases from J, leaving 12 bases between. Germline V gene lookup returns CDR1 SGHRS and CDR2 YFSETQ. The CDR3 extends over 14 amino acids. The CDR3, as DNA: TGCGCCAGCAGCCCAGGAACCGGTTACAATGAGCAGTTCTTC. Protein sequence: CASSPGTGYNEQFF.

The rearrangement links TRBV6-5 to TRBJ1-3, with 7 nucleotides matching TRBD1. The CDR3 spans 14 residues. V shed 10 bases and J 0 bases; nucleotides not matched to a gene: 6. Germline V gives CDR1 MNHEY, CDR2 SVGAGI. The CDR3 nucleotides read TGTGCCACTGCGGGACAGAACTCTGGAAACACCATATATTTT. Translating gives CATAGQNSGNTIYF.

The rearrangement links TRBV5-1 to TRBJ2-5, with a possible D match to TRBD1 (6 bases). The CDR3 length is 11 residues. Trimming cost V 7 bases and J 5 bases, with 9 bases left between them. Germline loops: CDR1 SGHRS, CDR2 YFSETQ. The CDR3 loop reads CASGDTETQYF. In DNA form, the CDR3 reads TGCGCCAGCGGGGACACGGAGACCCAGTACTTC.

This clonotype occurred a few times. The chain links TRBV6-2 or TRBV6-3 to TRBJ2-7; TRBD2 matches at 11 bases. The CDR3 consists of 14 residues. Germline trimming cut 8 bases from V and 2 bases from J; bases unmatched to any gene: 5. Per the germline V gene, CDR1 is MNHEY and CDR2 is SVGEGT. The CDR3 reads CASGTSGSAYEQYF. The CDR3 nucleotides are TGTGCCAGCGGTACTAGCGGGAGCGCCTACGAGCAGTACTTC.

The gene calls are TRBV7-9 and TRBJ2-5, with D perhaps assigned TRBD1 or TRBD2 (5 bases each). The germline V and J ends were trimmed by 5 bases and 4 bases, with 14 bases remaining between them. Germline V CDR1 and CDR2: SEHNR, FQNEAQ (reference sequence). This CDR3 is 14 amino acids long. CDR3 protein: CASSEDPGAETQYF. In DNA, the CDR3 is TGTGCCAGCAGCGAAGACCCCGGGGCAGAGACCCAGTACTTC.

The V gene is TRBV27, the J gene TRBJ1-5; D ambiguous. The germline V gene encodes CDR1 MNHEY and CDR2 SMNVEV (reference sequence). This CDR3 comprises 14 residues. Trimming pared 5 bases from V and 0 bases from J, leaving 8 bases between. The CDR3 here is CASSPLSSNQPQHF. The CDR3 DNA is TGTGCCAGCAGTCCTCTTAGTAGCAATCAGCCCCAGCATTTT.

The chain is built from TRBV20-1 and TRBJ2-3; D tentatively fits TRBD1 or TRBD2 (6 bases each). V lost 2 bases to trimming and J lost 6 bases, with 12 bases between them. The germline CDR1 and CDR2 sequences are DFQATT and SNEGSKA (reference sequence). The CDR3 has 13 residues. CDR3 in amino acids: CSARSLGGDTQYF. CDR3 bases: TGCAGTGCTAGATCCCTAGGGGGGGATACGCAGTATTTT.

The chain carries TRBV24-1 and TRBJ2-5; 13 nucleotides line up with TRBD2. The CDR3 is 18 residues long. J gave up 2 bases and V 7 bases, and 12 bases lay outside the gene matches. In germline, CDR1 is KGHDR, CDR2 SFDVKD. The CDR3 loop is CATSPRLAGGGEQETQYF. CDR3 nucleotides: TGTGCCACCAGCCCGAGACTAGCGGGAGGAGGGGAACAAGAGACCCAGTACTTC.

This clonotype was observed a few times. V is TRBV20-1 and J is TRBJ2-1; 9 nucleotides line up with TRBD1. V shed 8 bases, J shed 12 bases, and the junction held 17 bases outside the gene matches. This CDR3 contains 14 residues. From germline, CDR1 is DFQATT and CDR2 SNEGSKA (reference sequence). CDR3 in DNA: TGCAGTCGTACAACAGGGGGCCCGGTGACGGTGCAGTTCTTC. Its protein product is CSRTTGGPVTVQFF.

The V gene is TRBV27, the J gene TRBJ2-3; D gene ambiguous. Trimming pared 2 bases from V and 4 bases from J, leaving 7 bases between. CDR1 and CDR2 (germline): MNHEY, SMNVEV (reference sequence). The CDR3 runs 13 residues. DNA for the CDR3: TGTGCCAGCAGTTTAATAGCAGCAGATACGCAGTATTTT. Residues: CASSLIAADTQYF.

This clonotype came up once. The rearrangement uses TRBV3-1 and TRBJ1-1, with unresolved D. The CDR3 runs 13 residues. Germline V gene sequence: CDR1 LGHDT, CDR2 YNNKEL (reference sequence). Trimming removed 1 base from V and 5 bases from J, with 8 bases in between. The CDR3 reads CASSQGVATEAFF. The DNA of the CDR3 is TGTGCCAGCAGCCAAGGGGTTGCAACTGAAGCTTTCTTT.

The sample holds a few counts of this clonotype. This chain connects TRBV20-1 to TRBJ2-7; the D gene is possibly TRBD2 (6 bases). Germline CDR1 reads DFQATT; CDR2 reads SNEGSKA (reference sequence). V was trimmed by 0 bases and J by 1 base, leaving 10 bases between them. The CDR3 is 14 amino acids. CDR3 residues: CSARDGTLSYEQYF. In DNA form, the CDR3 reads TGCAGTGCTAGAGACGGGACTCTTTCCTACGAGCAGTACTTC.

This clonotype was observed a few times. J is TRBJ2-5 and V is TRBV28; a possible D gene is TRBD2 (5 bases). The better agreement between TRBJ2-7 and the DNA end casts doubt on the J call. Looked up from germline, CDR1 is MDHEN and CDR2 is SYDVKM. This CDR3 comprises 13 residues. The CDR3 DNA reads TGTGCCAGCAGTTCCAGTGGGAGTGGCGAGCAGTACTTC. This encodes CASSSSGSGEQYF.

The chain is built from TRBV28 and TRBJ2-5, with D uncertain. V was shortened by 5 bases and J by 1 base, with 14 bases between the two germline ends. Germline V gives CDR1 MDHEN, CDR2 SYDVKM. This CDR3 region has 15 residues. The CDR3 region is CASSIPRAGQETQYF. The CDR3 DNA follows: TGTGCCAGCAGTATTCCCCGGGCAGGCCAAGAGACCCAGTACTTC.

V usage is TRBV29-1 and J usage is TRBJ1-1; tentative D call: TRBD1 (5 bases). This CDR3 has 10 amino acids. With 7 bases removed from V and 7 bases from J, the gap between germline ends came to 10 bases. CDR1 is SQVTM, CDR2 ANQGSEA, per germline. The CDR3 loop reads CSASQGEAFF. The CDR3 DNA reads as TGCAGCGCTAGTCAGGGTGAAGCTTTCTTT.

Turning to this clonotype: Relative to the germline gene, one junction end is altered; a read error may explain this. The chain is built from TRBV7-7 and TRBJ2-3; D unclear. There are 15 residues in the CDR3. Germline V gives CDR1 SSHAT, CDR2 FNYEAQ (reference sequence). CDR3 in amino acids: CASSLRATVTDTQYF. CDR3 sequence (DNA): TGTGCTAGCAGCTTACGTGCTACGGTCACAGATACGCAGTATTTT.

The CDR3 nucleotides read TGCGCCAGCAGCTTGGGGGGAGAGCCCTACGAGCAGTACTTC. Protein: CASSLGGEPYEQYF. The V call is TRBV5-1, the J call TRBJ2-7, with a weak D call TRBD2 (5 bases). Germline CDR1 is SGHRS and CDR2 is YFSETQ. Trimming left V 0 bases short and J 2 bases short, with 9 bases between. CDR3 length: 14 amino acids.

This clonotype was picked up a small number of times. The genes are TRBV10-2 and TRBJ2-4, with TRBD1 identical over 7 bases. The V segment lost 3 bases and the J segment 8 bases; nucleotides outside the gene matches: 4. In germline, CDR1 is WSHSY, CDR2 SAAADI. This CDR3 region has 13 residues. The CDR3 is CASSETTGDIQYF. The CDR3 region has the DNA TGCGCCAGCAGTGAAACCACAGGGGACATTCAGTACTTC.

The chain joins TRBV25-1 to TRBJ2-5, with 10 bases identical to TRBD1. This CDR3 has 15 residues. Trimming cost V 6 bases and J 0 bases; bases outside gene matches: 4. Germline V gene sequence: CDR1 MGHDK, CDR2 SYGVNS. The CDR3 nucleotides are TGTGCCAGCAGGCCGGGACAGGGGTACCAAGAGACCCAGTACTTC. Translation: CASRPGQGYQETQYF.

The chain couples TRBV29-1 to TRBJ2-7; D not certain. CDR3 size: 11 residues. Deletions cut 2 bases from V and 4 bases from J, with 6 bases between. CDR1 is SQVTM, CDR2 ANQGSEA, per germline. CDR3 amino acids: CSVEHGYEQYF. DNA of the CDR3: TGCAGCGTTGAACACGGTTACGAGCAGTACTTC.

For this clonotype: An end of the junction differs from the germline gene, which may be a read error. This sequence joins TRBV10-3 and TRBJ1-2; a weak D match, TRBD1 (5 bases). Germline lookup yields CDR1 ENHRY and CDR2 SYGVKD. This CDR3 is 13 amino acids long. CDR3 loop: CAIRVPGRDGYIF. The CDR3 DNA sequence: TGTGCCATCAGGGTCCCGGGGCGGGATGGCTACATCTTC.

The CDR3 protein is CASSPADRAEQYF. Here the CDR3 DNA reads TGCGCCAGCAGCCCCGCGGACAGGGCCGAGCAGTACTTC. The chain combines TRBV4-3 with TRBJ2-7; 8 nucleotides match TRBD1. CDR3 length: 13 residues. Unmatched junction bases numbered 5, after V lost 4 bases and J lost 6 bases. Per germline, CDR1 LGHNA and CDR2 YSLEER.

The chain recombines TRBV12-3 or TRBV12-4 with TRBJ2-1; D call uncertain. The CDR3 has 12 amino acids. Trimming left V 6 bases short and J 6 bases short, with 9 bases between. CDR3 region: CASSRPANEQFF. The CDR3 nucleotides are TGTGCCAGCAGCCGCCCTGCCAATGAGCAGTTCTTC.

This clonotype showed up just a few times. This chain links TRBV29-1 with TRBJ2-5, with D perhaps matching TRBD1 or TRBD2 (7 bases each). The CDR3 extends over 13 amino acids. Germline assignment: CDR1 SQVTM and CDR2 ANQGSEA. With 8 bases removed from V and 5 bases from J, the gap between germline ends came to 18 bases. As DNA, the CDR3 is TGCAGCTTTTCCGGGACAGCGGGGGAGACCCAGTACTTC. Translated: CSFSGTAGETQYF.